This T cell receptor (beta chain) was captured by sequencing in a study of shared clonotypes between healthy human individuals. The method was immunoSEQ multiplex PCR; TCRdb's version includes in-frame clones alone and lacks a portion of them. The sample records some 2.4 million clones, 93% being singletons. Trimming removed 1 base from V and 0 bases from J, with 11 bases in between. Germline CDR1 KGHSH, CDR2 LQKENI. The CDR3 contains 16 residues. The V and J genes are TRBV18 and TRBJ2-3, with D tentatively TRBD1 (6 bases). The sequencing sample was made of naive CD4+ T cells from PBMCs. Indicated subset: CD45RA+ positively selected. The clonotype originates from a man in his late teens or twenties in good health. Some clones in this sample may be carry-over from other donors' samples. The CDR3 DNA reads TGTGCCAGCTCACCACGTTACAGGGTGAGCACAGATACGCAGTATTTT. It translates to CASSPRYRVSTDTQYF.